Below, 25 T cell receptor beta chains from the same sample are listed, as sequenced in a study of blood T cells in healthy people across ages. Alongside a J-beta primer mix, a sample-barcoded 5' primer served in a second PCR lasting roughly 6 to 11 cycles. TCRdb itself ran the 5' RACE reads through MiXCR, one entry per CDR3 protein. This table holds roughly 800,000 distinct CDR3 sequences, roughly 34% found once. The sequenced material came from blood. The source of these receptors is a man younger than 35 in good health.

Here the CDR3 DNA reads TGCAGCGTCAGTACCGGGACTAGCGGGAATGAGCAGTTCTTC. Translation gives CSVSTGTSGNEQFF. The V and J genes are TRBV29-1 and TRBJ2-1, with 12 bases fitting TRBD2. The CDR3 length is 14 residues. The ends lost 6 bases at V and 7 bases at J; junction bases unmatched: 7. The germline V gene encodes CDR1 SQVTM and CDR2 ANQGSEA.

This chain joins TRBV6-2 or TRBV6-3 and TRBJ2-1, with 8 bases aligning to TRBD2. The germline gives CDR1 MNHEY, CDR2 SVGEGT. This CDR3 has 16 residues. V shed 6 bases, J shed 5 bases, and the junction held 12 bases outside the gene matches. CDR3 nucleotide sequence: TGTGCCAGCAGACCAACATCGGGGGGGTATGACAATGAGCAGTTCTTC. Amino acids: CASRPTSGGYDNEQFF.

There are a few counts of this clonotype. A single base separates this from a much larger clone, so it may be a read error. The chain is built from TRBV6-1 and TRBJ2-5; TRBD1 or TRBD2 may be the D gene (5 bases each). Trimming took off 4 bases at V and 5 bases at J, with 23 bases between the two ends. This CDR3 spans 17 amino acids. Germline CDR1 reads MNHNS; CDR2 reads SASEGT. CDR3 DNA: TGTGCCAGCAGTGTCGGGGCAGCAATCTCGGGGTCGGAGACCCAGTACTTC. As protein: CASSVGAAISGSETQYF.

The sample holds many counts of this clonotype. The chain couples TRBV10-3 to TRBJ2-5, with 10 bases that match TRBD2. With 6 bases clipped from V and 5 bases from J, the junction kept 15 bases outside the gene matches. This CDR3 region has 17 residues. Germline values: CDR1 ENHRY, CDR2 SYGVKD. CDR3 protein: CAISHGLAESTVETQYF. CDR3 coding DNA: TGTGCCATCAGCCATGGACTAGCGGAGTCGACGGTCGAGACCCAGTACTTC.

This clonotype was seen more than once but under ten times. This chain uses TRBV7-2 with TRBJ2-1; D is perhaps TRBD2 (7 bases). V lost 2 bases, J lost 5 bases, and 13 bases lay in between. The CDR3 extends over 15 amino acids. Germline CDR1 reads SGHTA; CDR2 reads FQGNSA. The CDR3 protein is CASSLRGGGDNEQFF. The CDR3 DNA reads as TGTGCCAGCAGCTTAAGGGGGGGCGGGGACAATGAGCAGTTCTTC.

The rearrangement links TRBV2 to TRBJ2-1; 7 bases match TRBD2. With 4 bases clipped from V and 13 bases from J, the junction kept 7 bases outside the gene matches. The CDR3 sequence is 12 residues long. The V gene's germline CDR1 is SNHLY and CDR2 FYNNEI. This CDR3 reads CASSGEGETQFF. The CDR3, as DNA: TGTGCCAGCAGTGGGGAGGGAGAGACCCAGTTCTTC.

The J gene is TRBJ2-7, the V gene TRBV4-3; 12 bases line up with TRBD2. The J call may be mistaken, given a closer DNA end match to TRBJ2-5. CDR3 size: 17 residues. CDR1 and CDR2 from the germline V gene are LGHNA and YSLEER. The CDR3, as DNA: TGCGCCAGCAGCCAAGATCCTAGCGGGGGGGCTGGGGAGACCCAGTACTTC. It is translated as CASSQDPSGGAGETQYF.

This clonotype has ten or more counts. The chain couples TRBV20-1 to TRBJ2-4, with 8 bases identical to TRBD2. Germline V gene sequence: CDR1 DFQATT, CDR2 SNEGSKA (reference sequence). The CDR3 extends over 15 amino acids. V gave up 4 bases and J gave up 4 bases; unmatched junction bases: 9. CDR3 DNA sequence: TGCAGTGCTACTCCGGCCCGGGGGGGGAAAAACATTCAGTACTTC. Translating gives CSATPARGGKNIQYF.

This clonotype was detected a few times. This chain joins TRBV11-2 and TRBJ2-1; 13 bases match TRBD2. V lost 4 bases and J lost 0; bases outside the gene matches: 6. The V gene's germline CDR1 is SGHAT and CDR2 FQNNGV. The CDR3 has 18 amino acids. The CDR3 nucleotides read TGTGCCAGCAGCTCGACTAGCGGGGGGCATCGCTCCTACAATGAGCAGTTCTTC. Protein sequence: CASSSTSGGHRSYNEQFF. The complete variable domain, with remaining parts taken from reference TRBV11-2 and TRBJ2-1, reads EAGVAQSPRYKIIEKRQSVAFWCNPISGHATLYWYQQILGQGPKLLIQFQNNGVVDDSQLPKDRFSAERLKGVDSTLKIQPAKLEDSAVYLCASSSTSGGHRSYNEQFFGPGTRLTVL.

Points on this clonotype: A much bigger clone sits one base away, suggesting this may be a read error. This chain links TRBV7-9 with TRBJ2-1; D gene ambiguous. Germline V gene lookup returns CDR1 SEHNR and CDR2 FQNEAQ (reference sequence). The CDR3 contains 14 residues. Trimming stripped 3 bases from V and 13 bases from J, with 19 bases between. CDR3 bases: TGTGCCAGCAGCTTCGCACAGCTCCAAGAGACCCAGTTCTTC. This encodes CASSFAQLQETQFF. Full variable domain (rest looked up from reference TRBV7-9 and TRBJ2-1): DTGVSQNPRHKITKRGQNVTFRCDPISEHNRLYWYRQTLGQGPEFLTYFQNEAQLEKSRLLSDRFSAERPKGSFSTLEIQRTEQGDSAMYLCASSFAQLQETQFFGPGTRLTVL.

With regard to this clonotype: With a much larger clone just one base away, this may be a read error. This sequence joins TRBV5-1 and TRBJ2-7, with D maybe TRBD1 (5 bases). CDR1 is SGHRS, CDR2 YFSETQ, per germline. This CDR3 region has 14 residues. V was cut by 4 bases and J by 1 base, with 12 bases left in between. Written as DNA, the CDR3 is TGCGCCAGCAGCAGGAGACAGTTATCCTACGAGCAGTACTTC. It is translated as CASSRRQLSYEQYF. The whole variable domain, remainder taken from reference TRBV5-1 and TRBJ2-7, is KAGVTQTPRYLIKTRGQQVTLSCSPISGHRSVSWYQQTPGQGLQFLFEYFSETQRNKGNFPGRFSGRQFSNSRSEMNVSTLELGDSALYLCASSRRQLSYEQYFGPGTRLTVT.

The chain links TRBV16 to TRBJ2-2; no clear D. Trimming took off 2 bases at V and 4 bases at J, with 5 bases between the two ends. Per germline, CDR1 KGHSY and CDR2 FQNENV. CDR3 size: 13 residues. DNA of the CDR3: TGTGCCAGCAGCCAACGGAGCACCGGGGAGCTGTTTTTT. Translating it yields CASSQRSTGELFF.

There are a few counts of this clonotype. Written as DNA, the CDR3 is TGCGCCAGCAGAGCTATGAGGGGTTCCTACGAGCAGTACTTC. It translates to CASRAMRGSYEQYF. V and J are TRBV5-1 and TRBJ2-7; D tentatively fits TRBD1 or TRBD2 (5 bases each). Looked up from germline, CDR1 is SGHRS and CDR2 is YFSETQ. The V end was cut by 5 bases, the J end by 1 base, with 13 bases between. There are 14 residues in the CDR3.

There are many counts of this clonotype. CDR3 nucleotides: TGCAGTGCTAGAGGTCAGGGGGCCCTATTAGAGACCCAGTACTTC. Translating it yields CSARGQGALLETQYF. The chain links TRBV20-1 to TRBJ2-5; 8 bases align to TRBD1. Germline CDR1 is DFQATT and CDR2 is SNEGSKA (reference sequence). V lost 1 base, J lost 4 bases, and 8 bases stayed unmatched. This CDR3 is built from 15 residues.

This clonotype was counted ten times or more. The chain joins TRBV7-2 to TRBJ2-3, with D possibly matching TRBD2 (5 bases). This CDR3 region has 13 residues. The germline gives CDR1 SGHTA, CDR2 FQGNSA. V shed 4 bases and J shed 3 bases, with 8 bases lying between them. The CDR3 here is CASSSSGTDTQYF. Written as DNA, the CDR3 is TGTGCCAGCAGCTCCAGCGGAACAGATACGCAGTATTTT.

This clonotype was seen a few times. CDR3 sequence reads: CASSSGTGVSPLHF. As DNA, the CDR3 is TGTGCCAGCAGTTCGGGGACAGGGGTATCACCCCTCCACTTT. The chain couples TRBV12-3 or TRBV12-4 to TRBJ1-6; TRBD1 matches at 10 bases. V lost 4 bases and J lost 10; bases outside the gene matches: 4. The length of the CDR3 is 14 residues.

This clonotype was counted a few times. This chain links TRBV9 with TRBJ2-2; D is uncertain. Germline loops: CDR1 SGDLS, CDR2 YYNGEE. The V gene lost 3 bases and the J gene lost 6 bases, with 21 bases spanning the gap. This CDR3 is built from 17 residues. CDR3: CASSGPNLEPNAGELFF. The CDR3 bases are TGTGCCAGCAGCGGGCCGAACCTGGAGCCCAACGCCGGGGAGCTGTTTTTT.

V usage is TRBV20-1 and J usage is TRBJ1-1, with D uncertain. Germline CDR1 DFQATT, CDR2 SNEGSKA (reference sequence). The CDR3 length is 14 residues. V lost 0 bases and J 8 bases, leaving 16 bases between the germline ends. CDR3 loop: CSAREGIRSAEAFF. In DNA, the CDR3 is TGCAGTGCTAGAGAGGGTATTCGTAGCGCAGAAGCTTTCTTT.

This clonotype has just a few counts. This rearrangement joins TRBV7-9 to TRBJ1-1; D unresolved. The ends were cut back, 7 bases at V and 13 bases at J, with 19 bases in the middle. This CDR3 is built from 12 residues. Germline values: CDR1 SEHNR, CDR2 FQNEAQ (reference sequence). CDR3 region: CASTLTRLPVFF. CDR3 sequence (DNA): TGTGCCAGCACTTTGACCCGCCTCCCGGTTTTCTTT.

This clonotype was counted a few times. At one end, the junction sequence differs from germline, possibly due to a read error. The V and J genes are TRBV9 and TRBJ2-1, with a weak D call TRBD2 (5 bases). Germline CDR1 reads SGDLS; CDR2 reads YYNGEE. This CDR3 is built from 14 residues. The CDR3 DNA follows: TGTGCCAACAGCGTAGCGTCTAGTAGCGATGAGCAGTTCTTC. Amino acids: CANSVASSSDEQFF. Looking up the rest from reference TRBV9 and TRBJ2-1 gives the full variable domain: DSGVTQTPKHLITATGQRVTLRCSPRSGDLSVYWYQQSLDQGLQFLIQYYNGEERAKGNILERFSAQQFPDLHSELNLSSLELGDSALYFCANSVASSSDEQFFGPGTRLTVL.

This clonotype occurred a few times. This sequence joins TRBV21-1 and TRBJ1-5; TRBD1 is the table's D call, not checked against the DNA. TRBV21-1 counts as a pseudogene. The CDR3 totals 18 residues. Here the CDR3 DNA reads TGTGCCAGCAGCAAAATTGGGTACAGGATAATCGGCAATCAGCCCCAGCATTTT. This codes for CASSKIGYRIIGNQPQHF.

The chain is built from TRBV13 and TRBJ1-4, with a tentative D call TRBD1 (5 bases). Deletions cut 0 bases from V and 2 bases from J, with 7 bases between. There are 15 residues in the CDR3. Germline CDR1 reads PRHDT; CDR2 reads FYEKMQ (reference sequence). The CDR3 protein is CASSLGEGTNEKLFF. Here the CDR3 DNA reads TGTGCCAGCAGCTTAGGGGAGGGGACTAATGAAAAACTGTTTTTT.

About this clonotype itself: This could be a read error, since a much larger clone is one nucleotide away. The chain has TRBV6-6 and TRBJ2-3; D is possibly TRBD1 or TRBD2 (6 bases each). CDR1 and CDR2 from the germline V gene are MNHNY and SVGAGI (reference sequence). The germline V and J ends were trimmed by 10 bases and 1 base, with 9 bases remaining between them. CDR3 length equals 12 residues. The CDR3 loop is CATGGGTDTQYF. The CDR3, as DNA: TGTGCCACCGGGGGCGGCACAGATACGCAGTATTTT.

This chain connects TRBV27 to TRBJ1-2; 8 bases agree with TRBD1. Germline CDR1 reads MNHEY; CDR2 reads SMNVEV (reference sequence). The CDR3 is 13 residues long. The trim removed 6 bases at V and 8 bases at J, leaving 8 bases unmatched. The CDR3 DNA follows: TGTGCCAGCAGCGGGGGACAGGCATCGGGCTACACCTTC. Its translation: CASSGGQASGYTF.

This clonotype was found many times. The chain uses TRBV5-6 and TRBJ1-2; TRBD1 is a possible D gene (6 bases). The V end was cut by 5 bases, the J end by 5 bases, with 22 bases between. The CDR3 runs to 16 residues. Per germline, CDR1 SGHDT and CDR2 YYEEEE. The CDR3 DNA reads TGTGCCAGCAGGAACCCGGGACATCCGCATGGGTATGGCTACACCTTC. It specifies CASRNPGHPHGYGYTF.